This TCR beta chain derives from a study of blood T cell repertoires in COVID-19. About the research overall: The study drew acute and convalescent COVID-19 samples from the United States, Italy and Spain. The cDNA or gDNA used as material had been derived from T cells, B-cell-depleted T cells, or PBMCs.

Source study methods: How many nucleated cells were present was estimated from reference gene primer amplification. TCRdb keeps only in-frame clones here, not all; method: immunoSEQ multiplex PCR. From that table come the V and J calls and clone size; the DNA was used to work out D and trimming. This table has under 95,000 clones, 80% to 90% appearing once. The sample holds one count of this clone. Germline V gene lookup returns CDR1 LNHDA and CDR2 SQIVND (reference sequence). V shed 2 bases, J shed 6 bases, and the junction held 5 bases outside the gene matches. The CDR3 totals 14 residues. This chain joins TRBV19 and TRBJ1-1; 8 nucleotides match TRBD1. This TCR was recovered from a man older than 75 in a cohort sampled during active COVID-19. Material: peripheral blood. The CDR3 nucleotides read TGTGCCAGTAGTATAACAGGGGGATTTTCTGAAGCTTTCTTT. Translation gives CASSITGGFSEAFF.